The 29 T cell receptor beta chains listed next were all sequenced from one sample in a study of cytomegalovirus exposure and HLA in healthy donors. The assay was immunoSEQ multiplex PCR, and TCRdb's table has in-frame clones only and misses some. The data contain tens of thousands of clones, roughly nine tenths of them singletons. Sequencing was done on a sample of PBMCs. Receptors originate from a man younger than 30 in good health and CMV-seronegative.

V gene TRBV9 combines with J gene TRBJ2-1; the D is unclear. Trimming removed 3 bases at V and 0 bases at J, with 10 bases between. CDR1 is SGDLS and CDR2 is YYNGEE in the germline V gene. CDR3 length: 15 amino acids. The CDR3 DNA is TGTGCCAGCAGCGCTTCTGTCAGCTCCTACAATGAGCAGTTCTTC. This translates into CASSASVSSYNEQFF. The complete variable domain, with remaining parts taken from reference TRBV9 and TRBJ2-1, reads DSGVTQTPKHLITATGQRVTLRCSPRSGDLSVYWYQQSLDQGLQFLIQYYNGEERAKGNILERFSAQQFPDLHSELNLSSLELGDSALYFCASSASVSSYNEQFFGPGTRLTVL.

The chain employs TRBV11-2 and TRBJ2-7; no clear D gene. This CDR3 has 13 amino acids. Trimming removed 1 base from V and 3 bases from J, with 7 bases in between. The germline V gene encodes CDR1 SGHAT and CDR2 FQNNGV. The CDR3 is CASSLVWSYEQYF. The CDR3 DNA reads TGTGCCAGCAGCTTAGTGTGGAGCTACGAGCAGTACTTC.

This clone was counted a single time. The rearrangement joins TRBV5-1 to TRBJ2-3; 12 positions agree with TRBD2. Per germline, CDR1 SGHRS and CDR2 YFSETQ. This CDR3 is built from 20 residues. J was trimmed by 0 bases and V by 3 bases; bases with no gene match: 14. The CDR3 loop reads CASSSLAGGPQTHSTDTQYF. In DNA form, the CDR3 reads TGCGCCAGCAGCTCGCTAGCGGGAGGGCCGCAAACCCATAGCACAGATACGCAGTATTTT.

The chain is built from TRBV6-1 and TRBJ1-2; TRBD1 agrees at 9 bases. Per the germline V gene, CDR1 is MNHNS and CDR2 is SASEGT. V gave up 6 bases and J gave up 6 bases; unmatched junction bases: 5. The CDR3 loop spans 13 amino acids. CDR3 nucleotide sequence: TGTGCCAGCAGCCGGACAGGGGAGGATGGCTACACCTTC. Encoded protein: CASSRTGEDGYTF.

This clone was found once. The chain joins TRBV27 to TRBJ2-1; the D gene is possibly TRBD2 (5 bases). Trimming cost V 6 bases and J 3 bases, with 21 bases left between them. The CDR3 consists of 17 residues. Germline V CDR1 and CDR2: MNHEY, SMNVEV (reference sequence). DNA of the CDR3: TGTGCCAGCAGCCCTGTGTGGACGGGGAGAAACTACAATGAGCAGTTCTTC. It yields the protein CASSPVWTGRNYNEQFF.

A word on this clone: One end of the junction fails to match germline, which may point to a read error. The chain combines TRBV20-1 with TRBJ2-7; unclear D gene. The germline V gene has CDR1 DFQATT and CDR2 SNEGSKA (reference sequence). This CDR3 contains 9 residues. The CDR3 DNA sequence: TGCAGTGCTAGTTCCCTTCGGGACTTC. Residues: CSASSLRDF.

The DNA of the CDR3 is TGTGCCAGCAGCTTATCTAGCGGGAGCACAGATACGCAGTATTTT. Translating it yields CASSLSSGSTDTQYF. The J gene is TRBJ2-3, the V gene TRBV11-3; 8 positions agree with TRBD2. The V and J ends lost 2 bases and 0 bases, in that order; junction bases with no gene match: 1. Germline V lookup: CDR1 SGHNT, CDR2 YENEEA. CDR3 length: 15 amino acids.

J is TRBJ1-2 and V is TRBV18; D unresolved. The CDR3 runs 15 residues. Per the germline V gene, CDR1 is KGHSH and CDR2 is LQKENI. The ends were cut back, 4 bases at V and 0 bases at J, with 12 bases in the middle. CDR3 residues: CASSLTLSANYGYTF. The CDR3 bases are TGTGCCAGCTCACTTACCTTGTCAGCTAACTATGGCTACACCTTC.

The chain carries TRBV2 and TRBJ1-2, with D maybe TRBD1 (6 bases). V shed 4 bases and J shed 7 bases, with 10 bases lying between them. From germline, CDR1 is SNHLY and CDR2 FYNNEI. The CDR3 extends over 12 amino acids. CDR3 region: CASSGTDVGYTF. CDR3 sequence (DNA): TGTGCCAGCAGTGGGACAGATGTTGGCTACACCTTC.

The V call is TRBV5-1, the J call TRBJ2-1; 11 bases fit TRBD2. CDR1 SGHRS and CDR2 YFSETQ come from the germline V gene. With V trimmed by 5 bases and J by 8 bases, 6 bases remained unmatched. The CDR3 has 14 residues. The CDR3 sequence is CASSRLAGPDEQFF. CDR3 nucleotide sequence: TGCGCCAGCAGTCGACTAGCGGGACCGGATGAGCAGTTCTTC.

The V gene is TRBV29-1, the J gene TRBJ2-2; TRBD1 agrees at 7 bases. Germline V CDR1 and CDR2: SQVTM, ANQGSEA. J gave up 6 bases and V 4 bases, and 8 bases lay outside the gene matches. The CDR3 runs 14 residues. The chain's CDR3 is CSVVKGALAGELFF. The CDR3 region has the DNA TGCAGCGTTGTTAAGGGGGCGCTTGCCGGGGAGCTGTTTTTT.

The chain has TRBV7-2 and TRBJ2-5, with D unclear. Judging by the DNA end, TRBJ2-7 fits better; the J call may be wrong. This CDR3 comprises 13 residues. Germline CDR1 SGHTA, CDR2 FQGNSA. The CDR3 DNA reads TGTGCCAGCAGCCGTGCCTTTTCCTACGAGCAGTACTTC. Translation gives CASSRAFSYEQYF.

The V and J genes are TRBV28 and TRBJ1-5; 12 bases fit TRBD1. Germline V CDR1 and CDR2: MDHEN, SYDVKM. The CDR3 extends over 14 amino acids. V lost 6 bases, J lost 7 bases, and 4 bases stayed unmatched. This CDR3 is CASSTGQGAQPQHF. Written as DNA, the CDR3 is TGTGCCAGCAGCACGGGACAGGGGGCCCAGCCCCAGCATTTT.

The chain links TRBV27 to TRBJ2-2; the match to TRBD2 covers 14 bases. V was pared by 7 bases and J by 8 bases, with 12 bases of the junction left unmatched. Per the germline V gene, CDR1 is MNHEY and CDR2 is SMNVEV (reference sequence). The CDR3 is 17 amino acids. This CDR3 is CASTYFGLAGGAGELFF. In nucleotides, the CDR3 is TGTGCCAGCACCTACTTCGGACTAGCGGGAGGCGCGGGGGAGCTGTTTTTT.

CDR3 residues: CASNIMTGSSYEQYF. Here the CDR3 DNA reads TGTGCCAGCAATATTATGACGGGTTCCTCCTACGAGCAGTACTTC. This rearrangement joins TRBV28 to TRBJ2-7; unclear D gene. V was clipped by 7 bases and J by 0 bases, with 16 bases between them. CDR3 length: 15 amino acids. Germline CDR1 reads MDHEN; CDR2 reads SYDVKM.

CDR3 nucleotide sequence: TGTGCCTGGAGTTGGGGAGGGAACACCATATATTTT. Its translation: CAWSWGGNTIYF. The chain has TRBV30 and TRBJ1-3; D is ambiguous. This CDR3 is built from 12 residues. Germline values: CDR1 GTSNPN, CDR2 SVGIG (reference sequence). Trimming shortened V by 2 bases and J by 7 bases, and 9 bases separated the two germline ends.

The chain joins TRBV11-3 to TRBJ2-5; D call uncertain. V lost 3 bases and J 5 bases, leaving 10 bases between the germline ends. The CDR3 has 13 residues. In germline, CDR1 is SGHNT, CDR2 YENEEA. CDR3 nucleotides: TGTGCCAGCAGCTTTTCCCGTCTCGAGACCCAGTACTTC. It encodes CASSFSRLETQYF.

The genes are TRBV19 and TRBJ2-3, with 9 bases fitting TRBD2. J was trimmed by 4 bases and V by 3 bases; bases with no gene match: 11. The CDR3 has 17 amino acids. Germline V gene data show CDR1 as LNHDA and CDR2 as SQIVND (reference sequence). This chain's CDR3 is CASSILPGREGPDTQYF. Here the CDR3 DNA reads TGTGCCAGTAGTATCCTCCCGGGGCGGGAGGGCCCAGATACGCAGTATTTT.

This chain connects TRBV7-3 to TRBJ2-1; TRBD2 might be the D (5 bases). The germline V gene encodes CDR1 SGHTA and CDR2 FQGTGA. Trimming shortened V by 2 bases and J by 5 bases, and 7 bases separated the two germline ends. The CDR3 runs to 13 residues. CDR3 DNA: TGTGCCAGCAGCTTACGGGGAAACAATGAGCAGTTCTTC. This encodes CASSLRGNNEQFF.

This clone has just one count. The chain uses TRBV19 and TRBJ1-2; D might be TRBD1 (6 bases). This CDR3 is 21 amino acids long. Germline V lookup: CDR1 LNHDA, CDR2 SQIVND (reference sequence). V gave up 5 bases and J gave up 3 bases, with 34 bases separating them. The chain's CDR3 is CASSQPRGGWRIRAVDYGYTF. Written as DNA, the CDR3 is TGTGCCAGTAGTCAGCCCAGGGGTGGATGGAGGATACGCGCCGTGGACTATGGCTACACCTTC. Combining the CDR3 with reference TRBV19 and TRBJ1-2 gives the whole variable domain DGGITQSPKYLFRKEGQNVTLSCEQNLNHDAMYWYRQDPGQGLRLIYYSQIVNDFQKGDIAEGYSVSREKKESFPLTVTSAQKNPTAFYLCASSQPRGGWRIRAVDYGYTFGSGTRLTVV.

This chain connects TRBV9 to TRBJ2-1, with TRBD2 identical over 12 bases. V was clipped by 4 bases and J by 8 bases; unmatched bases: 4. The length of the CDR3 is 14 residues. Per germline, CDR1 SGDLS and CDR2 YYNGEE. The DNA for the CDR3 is TGTGCCAGCAGCCTCTGGACTAGCGGGGATGAGCAGTTCTTC. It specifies CASSLWTSGDEQFF.

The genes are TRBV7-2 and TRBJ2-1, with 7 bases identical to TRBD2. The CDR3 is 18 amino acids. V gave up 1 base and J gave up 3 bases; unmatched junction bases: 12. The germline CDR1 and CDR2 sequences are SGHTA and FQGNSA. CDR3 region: CASSLGLGAGEIYNEQFF. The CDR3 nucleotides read TGTGCCAGCAGCTTAGGCCTCGGGGCGGGAGAAATCTACAATGAGCAGTTCTTC.

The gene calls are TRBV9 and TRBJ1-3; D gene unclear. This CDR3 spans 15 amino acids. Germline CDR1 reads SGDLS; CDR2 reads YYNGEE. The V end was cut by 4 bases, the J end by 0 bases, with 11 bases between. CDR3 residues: CASSPSFLSGNTIYF. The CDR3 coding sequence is TGTGCCAGCAGCCCCTCTTTCCTCTCTGGAAACACCATATATTTT.

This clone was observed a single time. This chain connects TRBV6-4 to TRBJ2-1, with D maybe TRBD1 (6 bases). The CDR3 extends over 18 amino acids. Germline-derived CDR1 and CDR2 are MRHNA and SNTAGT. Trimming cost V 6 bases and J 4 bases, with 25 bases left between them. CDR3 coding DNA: TGTGCCAGCAGAAAACCCCCGGGGTTAGGGGGAAATTACAATGAGCAGTTCTTC. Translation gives CASRKPPGLGGNYNEQFF.

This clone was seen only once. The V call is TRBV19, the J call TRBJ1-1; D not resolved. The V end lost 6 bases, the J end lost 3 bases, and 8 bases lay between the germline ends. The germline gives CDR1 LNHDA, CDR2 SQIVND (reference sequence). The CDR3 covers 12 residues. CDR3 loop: CASSPSDTEAFF. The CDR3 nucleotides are TGTGCCAGTAGCCCCTCGGACACTGAAGCTTTCTTT.

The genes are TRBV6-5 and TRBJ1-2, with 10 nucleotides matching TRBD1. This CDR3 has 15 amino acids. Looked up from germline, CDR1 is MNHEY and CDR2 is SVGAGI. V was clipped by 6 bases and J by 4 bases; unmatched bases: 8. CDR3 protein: CASSPGQGRAYGYTF. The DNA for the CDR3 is TGTGCCAGCAGCCCGGGACAGGGGAGAGCCTATGGCTACACCTTC.

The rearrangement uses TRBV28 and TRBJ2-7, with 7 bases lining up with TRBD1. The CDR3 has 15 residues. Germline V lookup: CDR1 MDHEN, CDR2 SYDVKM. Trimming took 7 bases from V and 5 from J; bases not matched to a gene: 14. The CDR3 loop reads CASTQAPGQYDEQYF. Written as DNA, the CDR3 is TGTGCCAGCACCCAGGCCCCGGGACAGTACGACGAGCAGTACTTC.

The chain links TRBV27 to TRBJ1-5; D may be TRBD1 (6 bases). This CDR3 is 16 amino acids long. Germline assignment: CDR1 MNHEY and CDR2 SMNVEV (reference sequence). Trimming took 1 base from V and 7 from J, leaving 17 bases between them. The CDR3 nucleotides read TGTGCCAGCAGTTTATATCCGGGGCCTAGGGGGCAGCCCCAGCATTTT. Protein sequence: CASSLYPGPRGQPQHF.

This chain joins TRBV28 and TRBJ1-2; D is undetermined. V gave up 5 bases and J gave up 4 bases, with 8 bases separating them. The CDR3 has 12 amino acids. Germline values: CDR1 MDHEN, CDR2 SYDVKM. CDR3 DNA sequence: TGTGCCAGCAGTCCTAGTCCCTATGGCTACACCTTC. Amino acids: CASSPSPYGYTF.